The clone carrying this T cell receptor beta chain was counted only a few times. Its target is unknown. The V end was cut by 5 bases, the J end by 5 bases, with 13 bases between. Germline CDR1 PRHDT, CDR2 FYEKMQ (reference sequence). There are 13 residues in the CDR3. This record comes from a study of response to subunit inactivated influenza vaccine. The study, taken as a whole, reports: The authors suggested that every seasonal influenza vaccination recruits few new T cells.

TCRdb recomputed calls from the RT-PCR reads with MiXCR, one row per CDR3 protein. The data hold about 170,000 distinct CDR3 sequences, with approximately 12% observed a single time. The same sample was also used in a study of T cells expressing NK-cell markers. That source notes: Generation of TCR beta cDNA was performed by 5'RACE template switching incorporating UMIs. The study found dominant NKG2C+ clonotypes at about 1.0-7.0% of CD8+ T cells in six donors. The CD3+CD56-NKG2C+ fraction was also led by these clonotypes in several donors.

The gene calls are TRBV13 and TRBJ2-7; D perhaps matches TRBD1 (6 bases). This specimen consisted of CD8+ T cells sorted from PBMCs, obtained 11 to 12 days after vaccination. The TCR originated in a man between 45 and 60 years old who received an inactivated influenza vaccine. The CDR3 loop is CASSLPGTHEQYF. In DNA form, the CDR3 reads TGTGCCAGCAGCCTACCCGGGACACACGAGCAGTACTTC.